Presented here are 23 T cell receptor beta chains from one specimen sequenced in a study of blood T cell repertoires in COVID-19. This table comes from immunoSEQ multiplex PCR, and its TCRdb copy is limited to in-frame clones, with some not included. Here the sample spans 200,000 to 250,000 clones, about 90% being singletons. The sequencing input was peripheral blood. The origin of the receptors is a man older than 75 with acute or convalescent COVID-19.

The chain is built from TRBV29-1 and TRBJ2-7; TRBD2 matches at 7 bases. With V trimmed by 4 bases and J by 5 bases, 11 bases remained unmatched. The CDR3 spans 14 residues. Germline lookup yields CDR1 SQVTM and CDR2 ANQGSEA. The DNA of the CDR3 is TGCAGCGTTGTGGTTTGGACTAGTTCGGACGAGCAGTACTTC. This sequence encodes CSVVVWTSSDEQYF.

The chain couples TRBV4-1 to TRBJ1-2, with 7 bases fitting TRBD1. The CDR3 loop spans 16 amino acids. V was clipped by 6 bases and J by 4 bases; unmatched bases: 14. Per germline, CDR1 MGHRA and CDR2 YSYEKL. CDR3 DNA: TGCGCCAGCAGACCAGACAGGGCGAGGGGACGCTATGGCTACACCTTC. It translates to CASRPDRARGRYGYTF.

V is TRBV2 and J is TRBJ2-2, with 11 bases that match TRBD2. From germline, CDR1 is SNHLY and CDR2 FYNNEI. J lost 6 bases, V lost 5 bases, and 8 bases had no gene match. This CDR3 region has 16 residues. The DNA for the CDR3 is TGTGCCAGCAGTTATAGCGGGGGGGCCCAAGCCGGGGAGCTGTTTTTT. Translated: CASSYSGGAQAGELFF.

The J gene is TRBJ2-2, the V gene TRBV24-1; TRBD1 matches 7 bases. V lost 3 bases to trimming and J lost 7 bases; unmatched junction nucleotides: 10. Germline values: CDR1 KGHDR, CDR2 SFDVKD. The CDR3 spans 16 residues. This chain's CDR3 is CATSDPGTASGGELFF. The CDR3 nucleotides read TGTGCCACCAGTGATCCCGGGACAGCCTCGGGCGGGGAGCTGTTTTTT.

This clone was seen just once. The CDR3 sequence: CASGTGYSPLHF. In nucleotides, the CDR3 is TGTGCCAGCGGGACAGGGTATTCACCCCTCCACTTT. V and J are TRBV27 and TRBJ1-6; TRBD1 matches 9 bases. CDR3 length equals 12 residues. Germline assignment: CDR1 MNHEY and CDR2 SMNVEV (reference sequence). V shed 8 bases and J 8 bases; nucleotides not matched to a gene: 1.

The J gene is TRBJ1-1, the V gene TRBV2; maybe TRBD1 (5 bases). Germline CDR1 reads SNHLY; CDR2 reads FYNNEI. The CDR3 runs 13 residues. Trimming took off 6 bases at V and 3 bases at J, with 11 bases between the two ends. In DNA form, the CDR3 reads TGTGCCAGCAGCGAAAGGGGTGACACTGAAGCTTTCTTT. This codes for CASSERGDTEAFF.

The CDR3 DNA reads TGTGCCAGCAGTCGAGGGTCCCACACCGGGGAGCTGTTTTTT. It yields the protein CASSRGSHTGELFF. The V gene is TRBV7-2, the J gene TRBJ2-2, with a possible D match to TRBD2 (5 bases). V was pared by 6 bases and J by 3 bases, with 11 bases between. The germline V gene has CDR1 SGHTA and CDR2 FQGNSA. This CDR3 spans 14 amino acids.

The rearrangement uses TRBV7-9 and TRBJ2-3; D uncertain. Germline CDR1 SEHNR, CDR2 FQNEAQ (reference sequence). The CDR3 totals 14 residues. Between the trimmed V and J ends, which lost 0 bases and 0 bases, there was a span of 4 bases. The CDR3 sequence is CASSLAGSTDTQYF. The DNA for the CDR3 is TGTGCCAGCAGCTTAGCCGGGAGCACAGATACGCAGTATTTT.

The chain uses TRBV11-2 and TRBJ2-1, with 8 bases fitting TRBD1. Trimming took 4 bases from V and 8 from J; bases not matched to a gene: 13. There are 16 residues in the CDR3. Germline CDR1 and CDR2: SGHAT and FQNNGV. CDR3 loop: CASSSLAQGVSYEQFF. The CDR3 DNA follows: TGTGCCAGCAGCTCGCTAGCACAGGGGGTGAGTTATGAGCAGTTCTTC. Full variable domain (outside the CDR3, taken from reference TRBV11-2 and TRBJ2-1): EAGVAQSPRYKIIEKRQSVAFWCNPISGHATLYWYQQILGQGPKLLIQFQNNGVVDDSQLPKDRFSAERLKGVDSTLKIQPAKLEDSAVYLCASSSLAQGVSYEQFFGPGTRLTVL.

The sample holds one count of this clone. This rearrangement joins TRBV7-8 to TRBJ1-2, with 7 positions matching TRBD1. V gave up 5 bases and J gave up 1 base; unmatched junction bases: 10. Germline V gene data show CDR1 as SGHVS and CDR2 as FQNEAQ. The CDR3 extends over 16 amino acids. CDR3 in amino acids: CASSPLRTGVNYGYTF. The CDR3 DNA reads TGTGCCAGCAGCCCCTTACGGACAGGAGTTAACTATGGCTACACCTTC.

The rearrangement joins TRBV3-1 (or the pseudogene TRBV3-2) to TRBJ2-1; a possible D gene is TRBD1 (6 bases). This CDR3 has 15 amino acids. Trimming left V 2 bases short and J 6 bases short, with 14 bases between. Germline lookup yields CDR1 LGHDT and CDR2 YNNKEL (reference sequence). This chain's CDR3 is CASSQTGRFPNEQFF. DNA of the CDR3: TGTGCCAGCAGCCAAACAGGGAGATTCCCCAATGAGCAGTTCTTC.

J is TRBJ2-5 and V is TRBV24-1; 7 bases map to TRBD1. Losses at the gene ends were 3 bases for V and 2 bases for J; bases not matched to a gene: 5. Germline CDR1 reads KGHDR; CDR2 reads SFDVKD. This CDR3 is 15 amino acids long. The CDR3 DNA sequence: TGTGCCACCAGTGATGGGGACAGAGCTCAAGAGACCCAGTACTTC. The encoded protein is CATSDGDRAQETQYF.

V and J are TRBV6-6 and TRBJ2-7; TRBD1 matches 8 bases. Germline loops: CDR1 MNHNY, CDR2 SVGAGI (reference sequence). Trimming at V came to 6 bases and at J to 2 bases, leaving 9 bases not matched to a gene. The CDR3 runs to 15 residues. The CDR3 region is CASSPQGGLTYEQYF. The DNA of the CDR3 is TGTGCCAGCAGCCCACAGGGGGGCTTGACCTACGAGCAGTACTTC.

V gene TRBV6-2 or TRBV6-3 combines with J gene TRBJ2-3, with 8 bases that match TRBD2. Trimming took 2 bases from V and 4 from J; bases not matched to a gene: 11. The CDR3 length is 17 residues. CDR1 MNHEY and CDR2 SVGEGT come from the germline V gene. CDR3 sequence: CASSYPREGRAADTQYF. The DNA of the CDR3 is TGTGCCAGCAGTTACCCCCGGGAGGGTCGGGCAGCAGATACGCAGTATTTT.

This clone was seen a few times. The rearrangement joins TRBV5-6 to TRBJ2-7; D ambiguous. Germline V lookup: CDR1 SGHDT, CDR2 YYEEEE. The CDR3 has 16 residues. V dropped 0 bases and J dropped 0 bases, with 13 bases sitting between them. DNA of the CDR3: TGTGCCAGCAGCTTGGCCAAGTGGGCGAGCTCCTACGAGCAGTACTTC. Amino acids: CASSLAKWASSYEQYF.

The chain links TRBV7-9 to TRBJ1-4; tentative D call: TRBD1 (6 bases). Per germline, CDR1 SEHNR and CDR2 FQNEAQ (reference sequence). V lost 3 bases, J lost 5 bases, and 13 bases lay in between. The CDR3 consists of 15 residues. Written as DNA, the CDR3 is TGTGCCAGCAGCTTTCCCGACAGGATCAATGAAAAACTGTTTTTT. Translated: CASSFPDRINEKLFF.

In nucleotides, the CDR3 is TGTGCCAGTAGTACCGGTAGCGGGAGGGCGGCCTACAATGAGCAGTTCTTC. Protein product: CASSTGSGRAAYNEQFF. This chain joins TRBV19 and TRBJ2-1; 11 positions match TRBD2. After removal of 4 bases from V and 2 bases from J, the junction contained 7 bases not matched to a gene. The CDR3 runs to 17 residues. Germline V lookup: CDR1 LNHDA, CDR2 SQIVND (reference sequence). The full variable domain, its missing parts supplied by reference TRBV19 and TRBJ2-1, is DGGITQSPKYLFRKEGQNVTLSCEQNLNHDAMYWYRQDPGQGLRLIYYSQIVNDFQKGDIAEGYSVSREKKESFPLTVTSAQKNPTAFYLCASSTGSGRAAYNEQFFGPGTRLTVL.

The chain links TRBV6-5 to TRBJ2-7; a possible D gene is TRBD1 (5 bases). Germline V gene lookup returns CDR1 MNHEY and CDR2 SVGAGI. Trimming cost V 5 bases and J 3 bases, with 17 bases left between them. CDR3 size: 15 residues. The CDR3 nucleotides are TGTGCCAGCAGTCAGGGCCCCCTATCTAACTACGAGCAGTACTTC. The encoded protein is CASSQGPLSNYEQYF.

This sequence joins TRBV11-1 and TRBJ2-2, with 13 nucleotides matching TRBD2. This CDR3 contains 16 residues. Losses at the gene ends were 4 bases for V and 8 bases for J; bases not matched to a gene: 7. Germline V gene data show CDR1 as SGHAT and CDR2 as FQDESV (reference sequence). CDR3 nucleotide sequence: TGTGCCAGCAGCTCCAGACTAGCGGGAGGATCTGGGGAGCTGTTTTTT. It specifies CASSSRLAGGSGELFF.

The V call is TRBV25-1, the J call TRBJ2-2; a weak D match, TRBD1 (5 bases). Germline CDR1 reads MGHDK; CDR2 reads SYGVNS. The CDR3 is 15 residues long. The ends were cut back, 3 bases at V and 5 bases at J, with 13 bases in the middle. CDR3: CASSDSGQGTGELFF. The CDR3 DNA is TGTGCCAGCAGTGACAGTGGACAAGGGACCGGGGAGCTGTTTTTT. The variable domain in full, with the rest retrieved from reference TRBV25-1 and TRBJ2-2, is EADIYQTPRYLVIGTGKKITLECSQTMGHDKMYWYQQDPGMELHLIHYSYGVNSTEKGDLSSESTVSRIRTEHFPLTLESARPSHTSQYLCASSDSGQGTGELFFGEGSRLTVL.

The chain has TRBV28 and TRBJ1-5; TRBD1 might be the D (5 bases). V was shortened by 6 bases and J by 0 bases, with 9 bases between the two germline ends. Germline loops: CDR1 MDHEN, CDR2 SYDVKM. This CDR3 has 14 amino acids. CDR3 sequence: CASSRDYSNQPQHF. The CDR3 nucleotides read TGTGCCAGCAGCCGGGACTATAGCAATCAGCCCCAGCATTTT.

The rearrangement joins TRBV9 to TRBJ1-2, with 7 bases identical to TRBD1. Germline-derived CDR1 and CDR2 are SGDLS and YYNGEE. The CDR3 is 12 residues long. The V and J ends lost 7 bases and 8 bases, in that order; junction bases with no gene match: 8. CDR3 protein: CASGGGVYGYTF. CDR3 sequence (DNA): TGTGCCAGCGGAGGGGGCGTATACGGCTACACCTTC.

A few counts support this clone. The V gene is TRBV7-3, the J gene TRBJ1-6; D ambiguous. Between the trimmed V and J ends, which lost 6 bases and 7 bases, there was a span of 10 bases. Germline loops: CDR1 SGHTA, CDR2 FQGTGA. The CDR3 contains 13 residues. CDR3 coding DNA: TGTGCCAGCAGTACAGACCCAAATTCACCCCTCCACTTT. Translation: CASSTDPNSPLHF.